These 30 T cell receptor beta chains share one sample of origin, sequenced in a study of blood T cell repertoires in COVID-19. The protocol was immunoSEQ multiplex PCR, while the TCRdb copy is restricted to in-frame clones and leaves out a portion. The profile shows about 270,000 clones, 70% to 90% of them singletons. Sequencing was carried out using peripheral blood. The receptors originated from a woman aged 30 to 39 with COVID-19, enrolled during active disease.

The chain is built from TRBV9 and TRBJ1-6; 9 nucleotides agree with TRBD1. With 8 bases clipped from V and 10 bases from J, the junction kept 7 bases outside the gene matches. CDR1 and CDR2 (germline): SGDLS, YYNGEE. The CDR3 has 13 amino acids. CDR3 region: CASNRGPLSPLHF. The CDR3 coding sequence is TGTGCCAGTAACAGGGGGCCACTCTCACCCCTCCACTTT.

The chain uses TRBV19 and TRBJ2-7, with D possibly TRBD1 on 6 matching bases. Germline loops: CDR1 LNHDA, CDR2 SQIVND (reference sequence). The CDR3 covers 14 residues. The germline V and J ends were trimmed by 1 base and 1 base, with 8 bases remaining between them. The CDR3 protein is CASSIGQGSYEQYF. The CDR3 DNA is TGTGCCAGTAGTATAGGGCAGGGGTCCTACGAGCAGTACTTC.

In its sample, this clone was seen once. This chain links TRBV11-2 with TRBJ2-3, with TRBD2 matching over 12 bases. This CDR3 is built from 17 residues. Germline CDR1 reads SGHAT; CDR2 reads FQNNGV. The trim removed 1 base at V and 5 bases at J, leaving 7 bases unmatched. The CDR3 spells CASSLGLAGGPRDTQYF. CDR3 DNA sequence: TGTGCCAGCAGCTTAGGCCTAGCGGGGGGGCCTCGAGATACGCAGTATTTT.

The rearrangement links TRBV11-3 to TRBJ2-1, with a tentative D call TRBD2 (6 bases). This CDR3 spans 17 amino acids. Deletions cut 1 base from V and 0 bases from J, with 13 bases between. In germline, CDR1 is SGHNT, CDR2 YENEEA. The CDR3 nucleotides are TGTGCCAGCAGCTTAGGTGGTGGGGGAGGCTCCTACAATGAGCAGTTCTTC. Amino acid sequence: CASSLGGGGGSYNEQFF.

The chain combines TRBV28 with TRBJ2-3; D gene uncertain. The CDR3 totals 17 residues. Germline V lookup: CDR1 MDHEN, CDR2 SYDVKM. V gave up 2 bases and J gave up 1 base, with 16 bases separating them. CDR3 sequence: CASSLPPYGPRTDTQYF. The CDR3 nucleotides are TGTGCCAGCAGTTTACCCCCATATGGCCCCCGCACAGATACGCAGTATTTT.

This chain uses TRBV29-1 with TRBJ2-3, with a possible D match to TRBD1 (6 bases). Germline CDR1 SQVTM, CDR2 ANQGSEA. The CDR3 spans 13 residues. The V gene lost 3 bases and the J gene lost 2 bases, with 9 bases spanning the gap. CDR3 protein: CSVDDRFTDTQYF. The DNA of the CDR3 is TGCAGCGTTGATGACAGGTTCACAGATACGCAGTATTTT.

The gene calls are TRBV19 and TRBJ2-7; D might be TRBD1 (7 bases). CDR3 length: 15 amino acids. Trimming pared 7 bases from V and 5 bases from J, leaving 21 bases between. Germline V gene sequence: CDR1 LNHDA, CDR2 SQIVND (reference sequence). The CDR3 coding sequence is TGTGCCAGTACTACCGGGCGGGACAGCGGTAACGAGCAGTACTTC. This gives the protein CASTTGRDSGNEQYF.

The rearrangement joins TRBV4-2 to TRBJ1-5; the D gene is possibly TRBD1 (6 bases). The V gene lost 3 bases and the J gene lost 0 bases, with 15 bases spanning the gap. Germline assignment: CDR1 LGHNA and CDR2 YNFKEQ. The CDR3 length is 17 residues. CDR3 sequence reads: CASSQVRDTLSNQPQHF. The CDR3 coding sequence is TGTGCCAGCAGCCAGGTCCGGGACACACTTAGCAATCAGCCCCAGCATTTT.

The chain recombines TRBV5-5 with TRBJ2-3; 14 bases align to TRBD2. V gave up 4 bases and J gave up 7 bases; unmatched junction bases: 5. The CDR3 is 15 amino acids. Germline lookup yields CDR1 SGHKS and CDR2 YYEKEE (reference sequence). CDR3: CASSQGLAGENTQYF. In DNA form, the CDR3 reads TGTGCCAGCAGCCAGGGACTAGCGGGGGAAAATACGCAGTATTTT.

The chain is built from TRBV27 and TRBJ2-2; unclear D gene. The CDR3 length is 13 residues. Germline V gives CDR1 MNHEY, CDR2 SMNVEV (reference sequence). The V end lost 3 bases, the J end lost 5 bases, and 7 bases lay between the germline ends. The CDR3 region is CASSFTGTGELFF. The CDR3 DNA sequence: TGTGCCAGCAGTTTCACGGGTACCGGGGAGCTGTTTTTT.

This rearrangement joins TRBV10-1 to TRBJ2-1; 7 positions agree with TRBD2. CDR3 length: 15 residues. Per germline, CDR1 WNHNN and CDR2 SYGVQD (reference sequence). The V and J ends lost 5 bases and 0 bases, in that order; junction bases with no gene match: 4. CDR3 DNA: TGCGCCAGCAGTAAGCGGGGATTCTCCTACAATGAGCAGTTCTTC. Protein: CASSKRGFSYNEQFF.

Concerning this clone: At the DNA level, this CDR3 is encoded by other sequences in the same sample as well. The rearrangement uses TRBV3-1 (or the pseudogene TRBV3-2) and TRBJ1-6; TRBD1 might be the D (5 bases). The CDR3 sequence is 14 residues long. Germline-derived CDR1 and CDR2 are LGHDT and YNNKEL (reference sequence). Trimming pared 1 base from V and 6 bases from J, leaving 7 bases between. CDR3 residues: CASSQGQLNSPLHF. CDR3 DNA: TGTGCCAGCAGCCAAGGACAGCTTAATTCACCCCTCCACTTT.

V and J are TRBV9 and TRBJ2-2, with D possibly being TRBD1 (6 bases). The CDR3 covers 13 residues. Germline-derived CDR1 and CDR2 are SGDLS and YYNGEE. V was clipped by 7 bases and J by 1 base, with 8 bases between them. CDR3 sequence: CASGTMNTGELFF. CDR3 bases: TGTGCCAGCGGGACAATGAACACCGGGGAGCTGTTTTTT.

This sequence joins TRBV5-1 and TRBJ2-1; 10 bases are shared with TRBD1. Per the germline V gene, CDR1 is SGHRS and CDR2 is YFSETQ. The CDR3 sequence is 19 residues long. V lost 6 bases to trimming and J lost 2 bases; unmatched junction nucleotides: 17. This CDR3 reads CASNRRGQGTGKTYNEQFF. CDR3 DNA: TGCGCCAGCAACCGGAGGGGACAGGGGACAGGAAAAACCTACAATGAGCAGTTCTTC. Together with reference TRBV5-1 and TRBJ2-1, the CDR3 gives the full variable domain: KAGVTQTPRYLIKTRGQQVTLSCSPISGHRSVSWYQQTPGQGLQFLFEYFSETQRNKGNFPGRFSGRQFSNSRSEMNVSTLELGDSALYLCASNRRGQGTGKTYNEQFFGPGTRLTVL.

This chain connects TRBV2 to TRBJ2-1; unclear D gene. The CDR3 runs to 12 residues. Germline-derived CDR1 and CDR2 are SNHLY and FYNNEI. In DNA form, the CDR3 reads TGTGCTCGAATGGAGAAGATGAATGAGCAGTTCTTC. Protein product: CARMEKMNEQFF.

This clone was seen a single time. This chain connects TRBV6-5 to TRBJ2-7; 7 bases agree with TRBD2. The CDR3 length is 13 residues. Per the germline V gene, CDR1 is MNHEY and CDR2 is SVGAGI. V shed 8 bases, J shed 5 bases, and the junction held 9 bases outside the gene matches. The CDR3 spells CASDWTGGNEQYF. CDR3 nucleotide sequence: TGTGCCAGCGACTGGACGGGGGGTAACGAGCAGTACTTC.

The chain uses TRBV18 and TRBJ2-3; perhaps TRBD2 as D (5 bases). V was trimmed by 3 bases and J by 2 bases, leaving 18 bases between them. The germline CDR1 and CDR2 sequences are KGHSH and LQKENI. The CDR3 totals 17 residues. This CDR3 is CASSPISGVLVTDTQYF. The CDR3 bases are TGTGCCAGCTCACCGATAAGCGGAGTGTTAGTCACAGATACGCAGTATTTT.

The chain recombines TRBV9 with TRBJ1-3; unclear D gene. The germline V gene encodes CDR1 SGDLS and CDR2 YYNGEE. The CDR3 is 14 residues long. The germline V and J ends were trimmed by 0 bases and 4 bases, with 8 bases remaining between them. The CDR3 loop is CASSVGPSGNTIYF. The CDR3 DNA follows: TGTGCCAGCAGCGTAGGTCCCTCCGGAAACACCATATATTTT.

This chain joins TRBV4-1 and TRBJ1-1; the D is unclear. This CDR3 region has 16 residues. V lost 1 base and J lost 3, with 15 bases in between. In germline, CDR1 is MGHRA, CDR2 YSYEKL. The DNA of the CDR3 is TGCGCCAGCAGCCAAGTAGATTTGGTGGTATACACTGAAGCTTTCTTT. Translated, it gives CASSQVDLVVYTEAFF.

The chain recombines TRBV5-1 with TRBJ1-2, with D perhaps matching TRBD1 (6 bases). Germline V CDR1 and CDR2: SGHRS, YFSETQ. Trimming left V 0 bases short and J 6 bases short, with 9 bases between. The CDR3 spans 13 residues. The CDR3: CASSLDRVHGYTF. DNA of the CDR3: TGCGCCAGCAGCTTGGACAGGGTGCATGGCTACACCTTC.

The V and J genes are TRBV19 and TRBJ1-5; no reliable D call. Germline-derived CDR1 and CDR2 are LNHDA and SQIVND (reference sequence). The ends were cut back, 3 bases at V and 10 bases at J, with 13 bases in the middle. CDR3 length: 13 amino acids. The CDR3 reads CASSMGGLTPQHF. CDR3 DNA sequence: TGTGCCAGTAGTATGGGAGGACTCACTCCCCAGCATTTT.

The count of this clone is one. The V and J genes are TRBV4-1 and TRBJ1-2; 11 bases line up with TRBD1. The V gene's germline CDR1 is MGHRA and CDR2 YSYEKL. This CDR3 is 14 amino acids long. V lost 3 bases, J lost 8 bases, and 5 bases stayed unmatched. The CDR3 spells CASSHGQGAEGYTF. The CDR3 bases are TGCGCCAGCAGCCACGGACAGGGGGCAGAGGGCTACACCTTC.

The rearrangement joins TRBV19 to TRBJ1-2; D not resolved. CDR1 and CDR2 (germline): LNHDA, SQIVND (reference sequence). The CDR3 is 13 residues long. V was cut by 3 bases and J by 4 bases, with 9 bases left in between. The CDR3 coding sequence is TGTGCCAGTAGTATCGAACAGCTCTATGGCTACACCTTC. Protein product: CASSIEQLYGYTF.

This sequence joins TRBV10-3 and TRBJ2-2; 7 positions match TRBD1. CDR1 ENHRY and CDR2 SYGVKD come from the germline V gene. V lost 2 bases to trimming and J lost 5 bases; unmatched junction nucleotides: 8. There are 16 residues in the CDR3. CDR3 nucleotide sequence: TGTGCCATCAGTGAGCCGGGAAGGGGGCGAACCGGGGAGCTGTTTTTT. Its protein product is CAISEPGRGRTGELFF.

V and J are TRBV28 and TRBJ2-7, with a tentative D call TRBD2 (5 bases). V gave up 3 bases and J gave up 5 bases, with 11 bases separating them. The V gene's germline CDR1 is MDHEN and CDR2 SYDVKM. CDR3 length equals 13 residues. CDR3 loop: CASSFMFGNEQYF. The CDR3 bases are TGTGCCAGCAGTTTTATGTTCGGGAACGAGCAGTACTTC.

The rearrangement joins TRBV6-6 to TRBJ1-6; TRBD1 aligns across 11 bases. With V trimmed by 5 bases and J by 7 bases, 7 bases remained unmatched. This CDR3 is built from 16 residues. Germline V gene data show CDR1 as MNHNY and CDR2 as SVGAGI (reference sequence). CDR3 DNA: TGTGCCAGCAGTGGACAGGGGGCGGTTTCAAATTCACCCCTCCACTTT. It specifies CASSGQGAVSNSPLHF.

CDR3 DNA: TGTGCCAGCAAGTCTCAAGGACAGCTCCAAGAGACCCAGTACTTC. It specifies CASKSQGQLQETQYF. The chain joins TRBV27 to TRBJ2-5; maybe TRBD1 (6 bases). V lost 7 bases and J 1 base, leaving 16 bases between the germline ends. CDR3 size: 15 residues. Germline-derived CDR1 and CDR2 are MNHEY and SMNVEV (reference sequence).

The chain recombines TRBV2 with TRBJ1-5; TRBD1 might be the D (6 bases). This CDR3 region has 15 residues. The V and J ends lost 3 bases and 6 bases respectively, with 15 bases between them. Germline assignment: CDR1 SNHLY and CDR2 FYNNEI. CDR3 region: CASSEEGGGGQPQHF. The CDR3 region has the DNA TGTGCCAGCAGTGAGGAGGGGGGGGGCGGTCAGCCCCAGCATTTT.

V usage is TRBV5-1 and J usage is TRBJ2-1; D unresolved. Germline V gene sequence: CDR1 SGHRS, CDR2 YFSETQ. V was cut by 1 base and J by 8 bases, with 4 bases left in between. CDR3 length equals 11 residues. CDR3: CASSLIDEQFF. DNA of the CDR3: TGCGCCAGCAGCTTGATCGATGAGCAGTTCTTC.

The rearrangement uses TRBV5-1 and TRBJ1-1; D is ambiguous. This CDR3 has 13 amino acids. CDR1 is SGHRS and CDR2 is YFSETQ in the germline V gene. V lost 5 bases to trimming and J lost 5 bases, with 13 bases between them. CDR3 protein: CASSRGTGTEAFF. For the CDR3, the DNA is TGCGCCAGCAGTCGGGGTACGGGGACTGAAGCTTTCTTT. The full variable domain, with the rest looked up from reference TRBV5-1 and TRBJ1-1, is KAGVTQTPRYLIKTRGQQVTLSCSPISGHRSVSWYQQTPGQGLQFLFEYFSETQRNKGNFPGRFSGRQFSNSRSEMNVSTLELGDSALYLCASSRGTGTEAFFGQGTRLTVV.